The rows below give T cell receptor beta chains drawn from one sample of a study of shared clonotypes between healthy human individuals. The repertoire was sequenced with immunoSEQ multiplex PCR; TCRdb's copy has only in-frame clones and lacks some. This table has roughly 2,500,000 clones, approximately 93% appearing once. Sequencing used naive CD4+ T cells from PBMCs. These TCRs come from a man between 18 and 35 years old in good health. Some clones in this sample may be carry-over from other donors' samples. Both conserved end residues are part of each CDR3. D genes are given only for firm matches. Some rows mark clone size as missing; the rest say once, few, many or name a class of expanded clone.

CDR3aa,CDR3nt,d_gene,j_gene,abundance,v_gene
CASSVAGDSNIQYF,TGTGCCAGTAGTGTAGCGGGAGACTCGAACATTCAGTACTTC,TRBD2,TRBJ2-4,-,TRBV19
CASSLQGPDTQYF,TGTGCCAGCAGCTTACAGGGGCCAGATACGCAGTATTTT,-,TRBJ2-3,-,TRBV7-2
CASSLPSSRDRGLEQYF,TGCGCCAGCAGCCTACCATCATCTCGGGACAGGGGGCTTGAGCAGTACTTC,TRBD1,TRBJ2-7,-,TRBV10-2
CASSPITGRKWGTDTQYF,TGTGCCAGCAGCCCCATTACCGGGCGGAAGTGGGGCACAGATACGCAGTATTTT,-,TRBJ2-3,once,TRBV11-2
CASSPSGTDTGELFF,TGTGCCAGCAGCCCCTCTGGGACGGACACCGGGGAGCTGTTTTTT,-,TRBJ2-2,-,TRBV5-4
CASSLGTSYNEQFF,TGTGCCAGCAGCTTAGGGACCTCGTACAATGAGCAGTTCTTC,-,TRBJ2-1,-,TRBV7-3
CASSLEATTEETQYF,TGCGCCAGCAGCTTGGAGGCGACTACGGAAGAGACCCAGTACTTC,-,TRBJ2-5,-,TRBV5-1
CASSLARTVTYEQYF,TGCGCCAGCAGCTTGGCCAGGACAGTCACCTACGAGCAGTACTTC,-,TRBJ2-7,-,TRBV5-1
CATSRDLPGRNQPQHF,TGTGCCACCAGCAGAGATCTGCCAGGGAGAAATCAGCCCCAGCATTTT,-,TRBJ1-5,-,TRBV15
CASSFRDPLMAQHF,TGTGCCAGCAGTTTCCGGGACCCCCTAATGGCCCAGCATTTT,-,TRBJ1-5,-,TRBV28
CASSPEGGAGGTEAFF,TGTGCCAGCAGCCCCGAGGGGGGCGCAGGTGGCACTGAAGCTTTCTTT,-,TRBJ1-1,-,TRBV7-3
CASKFGITGELFF,TGCGCCAGCAAGTTTGGGATCACCGGGGAGCTGTTTTTT,-,TRBJ2-2,-,TRBV10-1
CASSSRPLQFF,TGTGCCAGCAGTTCACGACCCCTACAGTTCTTC,-,TRBJ2-1,-,TRBV28
CASSLVAGSAIQYF,TGCGCCAGCAGCTTGGTGGCGGGCTCGGCCATTCAGTACTTC,-,TRBJ2-4,-,TRBV5-1
CASSYSIQGDQPQHF,TGTGCCAGCAGTTACTCGATACAGGGGGACCAGCCCCAGCATTTT,TRBD1,TRBJ1-5,-,TRBV6-5
CASSLRGAGISSYNEQFF,TGTGCCAGCAGTTTAAGGGGGGCGGGCATCAGCTCCTACAATGAGCAGTTCTTC,-,TRBJ2-1,-,TRBV27
CAGGTFTDTQYF,TGTGCCGGTGGGACCTTCACAGATACGCAGTATTTT,-,TRBJ2-3,-,TRBV5-4
CASSSTTSGPGTQYF,TGTGCCAGCAGTTCCACCACTAGCGGGCCGGGGACCCAGTACTTC,TRBD2,TRBJ2-5,-,TRBV6-6
CASSLAPQGRTGELFF,TGTGCCAGCAGCTTAGCGCCTCAGGGTCGCACCGGGGAGCTGTTTTTT,-,TRBJ2-2,-,TRBV11-2
CASTLSSHSGNTIYF,TGTGCCAGCACTCTTTCTTCCCATTCTGGAAACACCATATATTTT,-,TRBJ1-3,few,TRBV2
CASSLAVMIYGYTF,TGTGCCAGCAGCTTAGCGGTCATGATCTATGGCTACACCTTC,-,TRBJ1-2,-,TRBV7-2
CASSLAYREETQYF,TGTGCCAGCAGTTTGGCTTACCGGGAGGAGACCCAGTACTTC,-,TRBJ2-5,-,TRBV28
CASSERDNSADAAYEQYF,TGTGCCAGCAGTGAAAGGGACAACTCGGCGGATGCGGCCTACGAGCAGTACTTC,-,TRBJ2-7,-,TRBV6-1
CASSLKGPGNTEAFF,TGCGCCAGCAGCTTGAAGGGACCGGGGAACACTGAAGCTTTCTTT,-,TRBJ1-1,once,TRBV5-1
CASSVSLKGSEAFF,TGTGCCAGCAGTGTTTCGCTAAAGGGCTCTGAAGCTTTCTTT,-,TRBJ1-1,-,TRBV6-6
CASSSRSGGSPLHF,TGTGCCAGCAGCTCCCGAAGCGGAGGTTCACCCCTCCACTTT,-,TRBJ1-6,-,TRBV11-2
CASSIAVNTGELFF,TGTGCCAGTAGTATAGCGGTGAACACCGGGGAGCTGTTTTTT,-,TRBJ2-2,-,TRBV19
CASSHPLRTETQYF,TGTGCCAGCAGCCACCCGCTCCGGACAGAGACCCAGTACTTC,-,TRBJ2-5,-,TRBV11-1
CASSPTPWTLTSTDTQYF,TGTGCCAGCAGCCCCACCCCGTGGACACTTACTAGCACAGATACGCAGTATTTT,-,TRBJ2-3,-,TRBV6-4
CASSPGAQPQHF,TGTGCCAGCTCACCAGGGGCACAGCCCCAGCATTTT,-,TRBJ1-5,-,TRBV18